This T cell receptor beta chain was captured by sequencing in a study of blood T cell repertoires in COVID-19. The repertoire was sequenced with immunoSEQ multiplex PCR; TCRdb's copy has only in-frame clones and lacks some. The table shows roughly 65,000 clones, with roughly 81% occurring only once. Germline CDR1 WNHNN, CDR2 SYGVQD (reference sequence). The CDR3 has 17 residues. V gave up 5 bases and J gave up 3 bases; unmatched junction bases: 11. This receptor was taken from a man aged 80 or over with acute or convalescent COVID-19. The sample comprised peripheral blood. The V call is TRBV10-1, the J call TRBJ2-2, with 8 bases identical to TRBD2. CDR3 DNA: TGCGCCAGCAGTCGAGCGGGGGACCAACCCGACACCGGGGAGCTGTTTTTT. Protein product: CASSRAGDQPDTGELFF.